Listed below are T cell receptor beta chains from one sample, sequenced in a study of T-cell memory formation after mild COVID-19. TCRdb re-analysed the 5' RACE reads in MiXCR, keeping a single row per CDR3 protein. The table records 100,000 to 120,000 distinct CDR3 sequences, 15% to 20% of them present only once. Material for sequencing was PBMCs or a T cell subset sorted from them (not recorded which). These receptors originate from a man aged 18 to 29 who had mild COVID-19 (a few samples of this study predate the infection). Cell type and time point are not known. Each CDR3 is given with its conserved first and last residue. The order of the fields is clone size, J gene, V gene, D gene, CDR3 length, CDR3 protein, CDR3 DNA. A D gene is named only where the DNA matches it firmly. Clone size is not always given. Where it is, it says once, few, many or a class for expanded clones.

clone_size: few
j_call: TRBJ2-7
v_call: TRBV7-3
d_call: .
cdr3_length: 12
cdr3_aa: CASRSGPGEQYF
cdr3_nt: TGTGCCAGCAGGAGCGGACCCGGGGAGCAGTACTTC

clone_size: .
j_call: TRBJ2-5
v_call: TRBV29-1
d_call: .
cdr3_length: 17
cdr3_aa: CSVAGVGGQRSGETQYF
cdr3_nt: TGCAGCGTCGCGGGGGTCGGGGGACAACGGAGTGGGGAGACCCAGTACTTC

clone_size: few
j_call: TRBJ2-7
v_call: TRBV2
d_call: .
cdr3_length: 12
cdr3_aa: CASTSSLYEQYF
cdr3_nt: TGTGCCAGCACTAGCTCTCTCTACGAGCAGTACTTC

clone_size: .
j_call: TRBJ2-3
v_call: TRBV5-1
d_call: .
cdr3_length: 14
cdr3_aa: CASSPGRSTDTQYF
cdr3_nt: TGCGCCAGCAGCCCCGGACGTAGCACAGATACGCAGTATTTT

clone_size: .
j_call: TRBJ2-7
v_call: TRBV5-1
d_call: TRBD1
cdr3_length: 14
cdr3_aa: CASSQTGLNYEQYF
cdr3_nt: TGCGCCAGCAGCCAGACAGGGTTAAACTACGAGCAGTACTTC

clone_size: .
j_call: TRBJ1-2
v_call: TRBV4-3
d_call: .
cdr3_length: 14
cdr3_aa: CASSQEGWGGGYTF
cdr3_nt: TGCGCCAGCAGCCAAGAGGGATGGGGGGGTGGCTACACCTTC

clone_size: .
j_call: TRBJ2-5
v_call: TRBV4-1
d_call: .
cdr3_length: 12
cdr3_aa: CASSHGGETQYF
cdr3_nt: TGCGCCAGCAGCCACGGAGGGGAGACCCAGTACTTC

clone_size: few
j_call: TRBJ2-5
v_call: TRBV4-3
d_call: .
cdr3_length: 13
cdr3_aa: CASSQGVGETQYF
cdr3_nt: TGCGCCAGCAGCCAAGGTGTTGGTGAGACCCAGTACTTC

clone_size: .
j_call: TRBJ1-2
v_call: TRBV25-1
d_call: .
cdr3_length: 19
cdr3_aa: CASSERGPTVQGWRVGYTF
cdr3_nt: TGTGCCAGCAGTGAACGGGGGCCGACCGTTCAGGGCTGGAGGGTTGGCTACACCTTC

clone_size: .
j_call: TRBJ2-5
v_call: TRBV7-2
d_call: .
cdr3_length: 14
cdr3_aa: CASSLGPHQETQYF
cdr3_nt: TGTGCCAGCAGCTTAGGGCCCCACCAAGAGACCCAGTACTTC

clone_size: few
j_call: TRBJ2-3
v_call: TRBV6-6
d_call: TRBD2
cdr3_length: 16
cdr3_aa: CASSPTIAGVTDTQYF
cdr3_nt: TGTGCCAGCAGCCCGACCATAGCGGGGGTCACAGATACGCAGTATTTT

clone_size: few
j_call: TRBJ2-3
v_call: TRBV7-2
d_call: .
cdr3_length: 13
cdr3_aa: CASSLAWGDTQYF
cdr3_nt: TGTGCCAGCAGCTTAGCCTGGGGAGATACGCAGTATTTT

clone_size: few
j_call: TRBJ1-6
v_call: TRBV7-3
d_call: .
cdr3_length: 15
cdr3_aa: CASSAAGSQNSPLHF
cdr3_nt: TGTGCCAGCAGCGCCGCCGGGAGCCAGAATTCACCCCTCCACTTT

clone_size: .
j_call: TRBJ1-1
v_call: TRBV5-1
d_call: TRBD1
cdr3_length: 17
cdr3_aa: CASSLDRTGRGGTEAFF
cdr3_nt: TGCGCCAGCAGCTTGGATCGGACAGGGAGGGGAGGAACTGAAGCTTTCTTT

clone_size: .
j_call: TRBJ2-5
v_call: TRBV6-5
d_call: .
cdr3_length: 14
cdr3_aa: CASSYSGTPETQYF
cdr3_nt: TGTGCCAGCAGTTACTCCGGGACTCCAGAGACCCAGTACTTC

clone_size: few
j_call: TRBJ1-1
v_call: TRBV2
d_call: .
cdr3_length: 13
cdr3_aa: CASSEVLNTEAFF
cdr3_nt: TGTGCCAGCAGTGAGGTCTTGAACACTGAAGCTTTCTTT

clone_size: .
j_call: TRBJ1-1
v_call: TRBV6-6
d_call: TRBD1
cdr3_length: 14
cdr3_aa: CASSQQTGYTEAFF
cdr3_nt: TGTGCCAGCAGCCAACAGACAGGGTACACTGAAGCTTTCTTT

clone_size: few
j_call: TRBJ2-7
v_call: TRBV15
d_call: .
cdr3_length: 15
cdr3_aa: CATSREQGDSYEQYF
cdr3_nt: TGTGCCACCAGCAGAGAACAGGGCGATTCCTACGAGCAGTACTTC

clone_size: .
j_call: TRBJ2-2
v_call: TRBV2
d_call: TRBD2
cdr3_length: 18
cdr3_aa: CASSGPTSGGSNTGELFF
cdr3_nt: TGTGCCAGCAGTGGCCCGACTAGCGGGGGATCGAACACCGGGGAGCTGTTTTTT

clone_size: few
j_call: TRBJ2-1
v_call: TRBV5-1
d_call: TRBD1
cdr3_length: 15
cdr3_aa: CASSLQGDSYNEQFF
cdr3_nt: TGCGCCAGCAGCTTACAGGGGGACTCCTACAATGAGCAGTTCTTC

clone_size: .
j_call: TRBJ1-6
v_call: TRBV12-3/TRBV12-4
d_call: TRBD1
cdr3_length: 14
cdr3_aa: CASSFQGADSPLHF
cdr3_nt: TGTGCCAGCAGTTTTCAGGGGGCTGATTCACCCCTCCACTTT

clone_size: .
j_call: TRBJ1-1
v_call: TRBV6-5
d_call: .
cdr3_length: 13
cdr3_aa: CASSYGTLRGAFF
cdr3_nt: TGTGCCAGCAGTTACGGGACCCTCCGAGGAGCTTTCTTT

clone_size: many
j_call: TRBJ1-1
v_call: TRBV5-1
d_call: .
cdr3_length: 14
cdr3_aa: CASRLGGENTEAFF
cdr3_nt: TGCGCCAGCAGGCTTGGTGGGGAGAACACTGAAGCTTTCTTT

clone_size: .
j_call: TRBJ2-5
v_call: TRBV3-1
d_call: TRBD1
cdr3_length: 16
cdr3_aa: CASSLAWDRGQETQYF
cdr3_nt: TGTGCCAGCAGCCTCGCATGGGACAGGGGGCAAGAGACCCAGTACTTC

clone_size: few
j_call: TRBJ2-2
v_call: TRBV27
d_call: .
cdr3_length: 16
cdr3_aa: CASRIRGGATTGELFF
cdr3_nt: TGTGCCAGCAGAATAAGGGGGGGGGCGACCACCGGGGAGCTGTTTTTT

clone_size: .
j_call: TRBJ2-3
v_call: TRBV4-3
d_call: .
cdr3_length: 18
cdr3_aa: CASSQDMVRDLSTDTQYF
cdr3_nt: TGCGCCAGCAGCCAAGACATGGTGCGGGACCTGAGCACAGATACGCAGTATTTT

clone_size: .
j_call: TRBJ1-1
v_call: TRBV9
d_call: .
cdr3_length: 16
cdr3_aa: CASSVVGFSMNTEAFF
cdr3_nt: TGTGCCAGCAGCGTAGTAGGGTTCAGTATGAACACTGAAGCTTTCTTT

clone_size: .
j_call: TRBJ1-2
v_call: TRBV6-1
d_call: .
cdr3_length: 13
cdr3_aa: CASSLDINYGYTF
cdr3_nt: TGTGCCAGCAGTTTAGACATAAACTATGGCTACACCTTC

clone_size: .
j_call: TRBJ1-5
v_call: TRBV5-4
d_call: .
cdr3_length: 14
cdr3_aa: CASSNGQSNQPQHF
cdr3_nt: TGTGCCAGCAGCAACGGACAAAGCAATCAGCCCCAGCATTTT

clone_size: .
j_call: TRBJ2-5
v_call: TRBV7-6
d_call: TRBD2
cdr3_length: 15
cdr3_aa: CASSSIPGGRETQYF
cdr3_nt: TGTGCCAGCAGCTCCATCCCGGGGGGGCGAGAGACCCAGTACTTC

clone_size: .
j_call: TRBJ1-2
v_call: TRBV20-1
d_call: .
cdr3_length: 15
cdr3_aa: CSANGPRGSLGGYTF
cdr3_nt: TGCAGTGCTAATGGGCCTCGGGGAAGTTTAGGTGGCTACACCTTC

clone_size: many
j_call: TRBJ2-2
v_call: TRBV7-3
d_call: TRBD2
cdr3_length: 19
cdr3_aa: CASSPYYLAGGMNTGELFF
cdr3_nt: TGTGCCAGCAGCCCCTACTATTTAGCGGGGGGGATGAACACCGGGGAGCTGTTTTTT

clone_size: .
j_call: TRBJ2-1
v_call: TRBV12-3/TRBV12-4
d_call: TRBD2
cdr3_length: 15
cdr3_aa: CASSLGLAGGYEQFF
cdr3_nt: TGTGCCAGCAGTTTAGGGCTAGCGGGGGGTTATGAGCAGTTCTTC

clone_size: many
j_call: TRBJ2-1
v_call: TRBV11-3
d_call: .
cdr3_length: 18
cdr3_aa: CASSLDHSGTSRYNEQFF
cdr3_nt: TGTGCCAGCAGCTTAGATCACTCCGGGACTTCCCGTTACAATGAGCAGTTCTTC

clone_size: medium-sized
j_call: TRBJ1-5
v_call: TRBV4-3
d_call: TRBD1
cdr3_length: 16
cdr3_aa: CASSQNGEGASQPQHF
cdr3_nt: TGCGCCAGCAGCCAAAATGGTGAGGGGGCGAGTCAGCCCCAGCATTTT

clone_size: few
j_call: TRBJ2-7
v_call: TRBV5-1
d_call: .
cdr3_length: 13
cdr3_aa: CASSLALEYEQYF
cdr3_nt: TGCGCCAGCAGCTTGGCCCTAGAATACGAGCAGTACTTC

clone_size: .
j_call: TRBJ1-1
v_call: TRBV5-4
d_call: .
cdr3_length: 14
cdr3_aa: CASSLYGSNTEAFF
cdr3_nt: TGTGCCAGCAGCTTGTACGGATCGAACACTGAAGCTTTCTTT

clone_size: few
j_call: TRBJ2-1
v_call: TRBV20-1
d_call: .
cdr3_length: 13
cdr3_aa: CSAPGASYNEQFF
cdr3_nt: TGCAGTGCTCCAGGGGCTTCCTACAATGAGCAGTTCTTC

clone_size: few
j_call: TRBJ1-2
v_call: TRBV7-9
d_call: .
cdr3_length: 13
cdr3_aa: CASSSTGFYGYTF
cdr3_nt: TGTGCCAGCAGCTCGACAGGATTCTATGGCTACACCTTC

clone_size: .
j_call: TRBJ1-2
v_call: TRBV4-3
d_call: .
cdr3_length: 14
cdr3_aa: CASSETVPVRGYTF
cdr3_nt: TGCGCCAGCAGCGAGACAGTCCCAGTAAGAGGCTACACCTTC